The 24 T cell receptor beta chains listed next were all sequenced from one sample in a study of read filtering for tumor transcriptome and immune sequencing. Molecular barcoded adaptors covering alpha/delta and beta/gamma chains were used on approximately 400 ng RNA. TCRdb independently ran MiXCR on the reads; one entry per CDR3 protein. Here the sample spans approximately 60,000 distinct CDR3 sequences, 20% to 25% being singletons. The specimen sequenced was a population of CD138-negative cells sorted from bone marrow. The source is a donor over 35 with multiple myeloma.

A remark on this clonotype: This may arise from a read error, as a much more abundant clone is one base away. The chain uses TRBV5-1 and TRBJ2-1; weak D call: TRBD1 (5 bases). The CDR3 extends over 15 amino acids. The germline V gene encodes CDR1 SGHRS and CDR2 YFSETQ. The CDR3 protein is CASSLGSLGVNGQFF. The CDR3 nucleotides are TGCGCCAGCAGCTTGGGGTCGCTAGGGGTAAATGGGCAGTTCTTC.

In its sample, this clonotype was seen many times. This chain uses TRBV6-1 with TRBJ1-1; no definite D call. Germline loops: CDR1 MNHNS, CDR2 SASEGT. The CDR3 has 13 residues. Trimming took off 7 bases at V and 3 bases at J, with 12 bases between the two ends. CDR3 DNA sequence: TGTGCCAGCACCCTCGGCAGTTACACTGAAGCTTTCTTT. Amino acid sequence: CASTLGSYTEAFF.

CDR3 in DNA: TGTGCCAGCAGTGGACAGGGGGCTGGTGGCTACACCTTC. Its protein is CASSGQGAGGYTF. The chain recombines TRBV12-3 or TRBV12-4 with TRBJ1-2; TRBD1 matches at 11 bases. V lost 5 bases to trimming and J lost 7 bases; unmatched junction nucleotides: 3. CDR3 length equals 13 residues.

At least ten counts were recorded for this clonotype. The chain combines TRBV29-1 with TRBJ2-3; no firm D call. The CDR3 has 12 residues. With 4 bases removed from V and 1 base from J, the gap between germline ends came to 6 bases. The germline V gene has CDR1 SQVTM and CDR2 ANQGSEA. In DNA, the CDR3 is TGCAGCGTTGGGCGGCGCACAGATACGCAGTATTTT. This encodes CSVGRRTDTQYF.

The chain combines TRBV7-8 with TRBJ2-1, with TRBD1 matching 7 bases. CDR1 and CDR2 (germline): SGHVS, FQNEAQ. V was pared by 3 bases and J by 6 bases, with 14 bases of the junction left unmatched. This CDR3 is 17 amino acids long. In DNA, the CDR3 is TGTGCCAGCAGCTTGGATGCTAGTAGTAACAGGGGCAATGAGCAGTTCTTC. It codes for CASSLDASSNRGNEQFF.

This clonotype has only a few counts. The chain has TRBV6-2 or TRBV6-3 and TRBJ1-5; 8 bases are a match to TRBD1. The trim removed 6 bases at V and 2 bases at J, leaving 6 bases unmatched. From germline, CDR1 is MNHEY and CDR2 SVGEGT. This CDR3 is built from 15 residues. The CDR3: CASRTQGAGNQPQHF. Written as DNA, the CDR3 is TGTGCCAGCAGGACTCAGGGGGCTGGCAATCAGCCCCAGCATTTT.

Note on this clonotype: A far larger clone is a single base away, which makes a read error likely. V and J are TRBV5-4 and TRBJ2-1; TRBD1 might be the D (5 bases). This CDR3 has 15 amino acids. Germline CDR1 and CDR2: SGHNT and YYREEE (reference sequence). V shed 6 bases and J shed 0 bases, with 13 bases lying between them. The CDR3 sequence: CASTPRQSSYNEQFF. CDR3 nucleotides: TGTGCCAGCACCCCCCGACAGAGCTCCTACAATGAGCAGTTCTTC.

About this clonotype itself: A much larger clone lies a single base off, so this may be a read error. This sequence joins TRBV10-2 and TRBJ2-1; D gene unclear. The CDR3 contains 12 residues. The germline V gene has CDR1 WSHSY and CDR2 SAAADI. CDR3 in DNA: TGCGTCAGCGCTGAGCCCCCCAATGAGCAGTTCTTC. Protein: CVSAEPPNEQFF.

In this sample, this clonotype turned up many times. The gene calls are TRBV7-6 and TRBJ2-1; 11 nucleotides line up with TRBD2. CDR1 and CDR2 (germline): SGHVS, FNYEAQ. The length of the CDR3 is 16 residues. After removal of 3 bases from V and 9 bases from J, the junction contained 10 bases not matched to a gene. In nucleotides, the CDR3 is TGTGCCAGCAGCTTCGGTAGCGGGGGGGATAGCAGTGAGCAGTTCTTC. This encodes CASSFGSGGDSSEQFF. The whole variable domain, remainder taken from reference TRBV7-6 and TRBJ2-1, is GAGVSQSPRYKVTKRGQDVALRCDPISGHVSLYWYRQALGQGPEFLTYFNYEAQQDKSGLPNDRFSAERPEGSISTLTIQRTEQRDSAMYRCASSFGSGGDSSEQFFGPGTRLTVL.

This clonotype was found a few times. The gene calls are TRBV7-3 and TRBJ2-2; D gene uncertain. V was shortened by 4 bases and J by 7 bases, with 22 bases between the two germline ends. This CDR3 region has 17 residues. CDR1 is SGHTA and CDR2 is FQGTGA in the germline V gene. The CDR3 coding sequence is TGTGCCAGCAGCTCACGCAGAAGGTTGATGGGCGGCGGGGAGCTGTTTTTT. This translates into CASSSRRRLMGGGELFF.

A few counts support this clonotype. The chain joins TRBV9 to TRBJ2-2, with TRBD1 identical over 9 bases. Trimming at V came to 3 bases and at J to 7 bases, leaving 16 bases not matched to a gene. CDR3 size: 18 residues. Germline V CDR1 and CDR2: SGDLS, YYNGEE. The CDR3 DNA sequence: TGTGCCAGCAGCGCTCAATTGTTAGGACAGGGGATTTACGGGGAGCTGTTTTTT. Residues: CASSAQLLGQGIYGELFF.

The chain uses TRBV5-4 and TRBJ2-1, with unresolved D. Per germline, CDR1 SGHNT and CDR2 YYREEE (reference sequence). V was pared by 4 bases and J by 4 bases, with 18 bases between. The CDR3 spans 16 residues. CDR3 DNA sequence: TGTGCCAGCAGCCCGCTCTTAACAACACTTTACAATGAGCAGTTCTTC. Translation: CASSPLLTTLYNEQFF.

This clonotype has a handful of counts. The chain's CDR3 is CSVESGGSHGYTF. The CDR3 bases are TGCAGCGTTGAATCGGGGGGCTCCCACGGCTACACCTTC. V gene TRBV29-1 combines with J gene TRBJ1-2; D is perhaps TRBD1 (6 bases). The germline V gene encodes CDR1 SQVTM and CDR2 ANQGSEA. The CDR3 is made up of 13 amino acids. Trimming removed 2 bases from V and 8 bases from J, with 15 bases in between.

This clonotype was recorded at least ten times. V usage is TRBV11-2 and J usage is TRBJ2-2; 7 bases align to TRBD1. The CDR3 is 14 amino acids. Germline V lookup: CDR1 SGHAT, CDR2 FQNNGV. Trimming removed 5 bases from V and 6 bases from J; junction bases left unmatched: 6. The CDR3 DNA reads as TGTGCCAGCAGCCCCAGACAGGGTGCCGGGGAGCTGTTTTTT. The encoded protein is CASSPRQGAGELFF.

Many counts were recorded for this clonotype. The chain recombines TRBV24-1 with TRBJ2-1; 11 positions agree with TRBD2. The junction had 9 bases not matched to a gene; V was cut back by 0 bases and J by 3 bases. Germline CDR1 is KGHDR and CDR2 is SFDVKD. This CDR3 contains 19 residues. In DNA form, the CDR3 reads TGTGCCACCAGTGATTTGCAACCAACTACTAGCGGGAGCTACAATGAGCAGTTCTTC. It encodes CATSDLQPTTSGSYNEQFF.

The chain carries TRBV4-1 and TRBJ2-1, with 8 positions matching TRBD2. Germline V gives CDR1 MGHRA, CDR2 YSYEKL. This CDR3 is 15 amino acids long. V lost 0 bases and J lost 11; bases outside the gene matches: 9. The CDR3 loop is CASSQEREGQSKQFF. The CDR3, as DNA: TGCGCCAGCAGCCAAGAACGGGAGGGCCAGAGCAAGCAGTTCTTC.

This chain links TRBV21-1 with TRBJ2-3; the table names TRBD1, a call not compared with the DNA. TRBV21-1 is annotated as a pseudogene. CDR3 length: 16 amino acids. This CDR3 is CASSTPPGPNTDTQYF. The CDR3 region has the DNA TGTGCCAGCAGCACGCCACCGGGACCGAACACAGATACGCAGTATTTT.

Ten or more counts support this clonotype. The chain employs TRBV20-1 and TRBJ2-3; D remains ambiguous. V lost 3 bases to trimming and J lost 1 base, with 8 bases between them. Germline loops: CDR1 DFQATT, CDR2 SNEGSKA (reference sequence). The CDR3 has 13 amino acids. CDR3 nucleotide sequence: TGCAGTGCTAGGGCCCCGGGCACAGATACGCAGTATTTT. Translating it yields CSARAPGTDTQYF.

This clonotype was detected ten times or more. The CDR3 loop reads CSASNPSGADTQYF. In nucleotides, the CDR3 is TGCAGTGCTAGTAACCCTAGCGGTGCAGATACGCAGTATTTT. V gene TRBV20-1 combines with J gene TRBJ2-3; 7 bases map to TRBD2. Germline-derived CDR1 and CDR2 are DFQATT and SNEGSKA (reference sequence). The CDR3 is 14 residues long. Trimming at V came to 3 bases and at J to 4 bases, leaving 7 bases not matched to a gene.

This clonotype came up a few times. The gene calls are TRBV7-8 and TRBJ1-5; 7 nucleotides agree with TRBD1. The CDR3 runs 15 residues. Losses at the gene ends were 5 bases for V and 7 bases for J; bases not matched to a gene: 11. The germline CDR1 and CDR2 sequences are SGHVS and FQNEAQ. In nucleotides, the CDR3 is TGTGCCAGCAGCCCGACAGGGAAGGTCGGCCAGCCCCAGCATTTT. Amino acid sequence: CASSPTGKVGQPQHF.

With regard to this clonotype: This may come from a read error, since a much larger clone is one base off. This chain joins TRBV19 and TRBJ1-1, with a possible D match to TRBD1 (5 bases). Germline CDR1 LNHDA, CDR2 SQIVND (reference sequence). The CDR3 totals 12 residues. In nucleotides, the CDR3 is TGTGCCAGTAGTAGGGGGTCCCTCGGCGCTTCCTTT. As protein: CASSRGSLGASF.

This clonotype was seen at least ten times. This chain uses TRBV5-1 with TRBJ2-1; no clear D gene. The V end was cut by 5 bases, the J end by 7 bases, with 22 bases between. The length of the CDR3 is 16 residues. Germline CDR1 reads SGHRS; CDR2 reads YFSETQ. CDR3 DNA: TGCGCCAGCAGGCTAATGAGAGGAAGCTCGATAAATGAGCAGTTCTTC. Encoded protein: CASRLMRGSSINEQFF.

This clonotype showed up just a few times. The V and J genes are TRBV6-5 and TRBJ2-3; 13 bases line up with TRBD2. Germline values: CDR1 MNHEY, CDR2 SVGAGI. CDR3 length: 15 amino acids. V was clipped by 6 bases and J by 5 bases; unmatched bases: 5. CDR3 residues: CASRELAGGRDTQYF. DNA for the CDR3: TGTGCCAGCAGGGAACTAGCGGGAGGGCGAGATACGCAGTATTTT.

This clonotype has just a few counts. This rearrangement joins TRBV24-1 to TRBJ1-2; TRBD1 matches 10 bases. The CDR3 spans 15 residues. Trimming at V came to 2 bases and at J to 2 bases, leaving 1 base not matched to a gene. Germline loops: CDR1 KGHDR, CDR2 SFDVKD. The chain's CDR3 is CATSDSDRGNYGYTF. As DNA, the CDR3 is TGTGCCACCAGTGATTCGGACAGGGGGAACTATGGCTACACCTTC.